Listed below are T cell receptor beta chains from one sample, sequenced in a study of beta chain features in type 1 diabetes. Sequenced by immunoSEQ multiplex PCR; TCRdb stores in-frame clones only, minus some. The sample has over 700,000 clones, around a sixth seen once. Material: naive CD4+ T cells from blood. The receptors come from a woman aged 18-29 years in good health. Each CDR3 is given with its conserved first and last residue. A D gene is named only where the DNA matches it firmly. The size of a clone is reported for some rows only, either as once, few or many, or as a class for expanded clones.

>TRBV20-1|TRBD2|NA|TRBJ2-1
CSARSWEGQFF
TGCAGTGCTAGATCCTGGGAGGGTCAGTTCTTC
>TRBV4-2|TRBD2|NA|TRBJ2-4
CASSQDLRREGQIQYF
TGTGCCAGCAGCCAAGATTTGAGGCGGGAGGGCCAAATTCAGTACTTC
>TRBV4-3|TRBD1|few|TRBJ2-7
CASSQLVGQGYEQYF
TGCGCCAGCAGCCAATTAGTTGGACAGGGGTACGAGCAGTACTTC
>TRBV4-2|NA|NA|TRBJ2-7
CASSQEGDEQYF
TGTGCCAGCAGCCAAGAGGGAGACGAGCAGTACTTC
>TRBV5-1|NA|NA|TRBJ2-1
CASNYLTAYNEQFF
TGCGCCAGCAACTACCTTACAGCGTACAATGAGCAGTTCTTC
>TRBV5-1|NA|few|TRBJ2-5
CASKGSGPAETQYF
TGCGCCAGCAAGGGTTCGGGACCCGCGGAGACCCAGTACTTC
>TRBV11-2|TRBD1|NA|TRBJ1-2
CASSRLAGTEDGYTF
TGTGCCAGCAGCCGACTTGCTGGGACAGAGGATGGCTACACCTTC
>TRBV12-5|NA|NA|TRBJ2-1
CASGLVRGSPNEQFF
TGTGCTAGTGGTTTGGTACGGGGGTCTCCGAATGAGCAGTTCTTC
>TRBV11-2|NA|NA|TRBJ1-1
CASSFFRGEAFF
TGTGCCAGCAGCTTTTTTCGGGGTGAAGCTTTCTTT
>TRBV11-2|NA|NA|TRBJ1-2
CASSLVVDPNYGYTF
TGTGCCAGCAGCTTAGTTGTGGATCCTAACTATGGCTACACCTTC
>TRBV18|TRBD1|few|TRBJ1-2
CASSPGTASYGYTF
TGTGCCAGCTCACCAGGGACAGCATCGTATGGCTACACCTTC
>TRBV4-2|NA|NA|TRBJ1-2
CASSQEGRINYGYTF
TGTGCCAGCAGCCAAGAGGGGAGGATTAATTATGGCTACACCTTC
>TRBV4-2|NA|few|TRBJ2-5
CASSQPSGSRQETQYF
TGTGCCAGCAGCCAACCCTCGGGTAGCAGACAAGAGACCCAGTACTTC
>TRBV27|NA|NA|TRBJ2-7
CASRTRQGLSYEQYF
TGTGCCAGCAGAACCCGACAGGGACTCTCCTACGAGCAGTACTTC
>TRBV19|NA|NA|TRBJ1-2
CASSRDNNYGYTF
TGTGCCAGTAGCCGCGACAACAACTATGGCTACACCTTC
>TRBV5-8|NA|few|TRBJ2-7
CASTRTFDSYEQYF
TGTGCCAGCACCCGGACTTTCGACTCCTACGAGCAGTACTTC
>TRBV7-9|NA|NA|TRBJ2-7
CASSSWTELPYEQYF
TGTGCCAGCAGCTCCTGGACGGAACTCCCCTACGAGCAGTACTTC